One sample yielded the 18 T cell receptor beta chains listed below, sequenced in a study of OX40 agonist ivuxolimab in advanced cancers. The method was immunoSEQ multiplex PCR; TCRdb's version includes in-frame clones alone and lacks a portion of them. The sample consists of approximately 74,000 clones, approximately 85% of them appearing once. The material sequenced was CD4+ or CD8+ T cells sorted from blood, taken in a trial of the OX40 agonist ivuxolimab. Receptors originate from an adult with an advanced solid tumor such as melanoma, head and neck, liver or kidney cancer.

This clone has just a few counts. The J gene is TRBJ1-5, the V gene TRBV5-1; TRBD1 agrees at 7 bases. J was trimmed by 7 bases and V by 4 bases; bases with no gene match: 8. The CDR3 is 14 residues long. Per the germline V gene, CDR1 is SGHRS and CDR2 is YFSETQ. The CDR3 here is CASSPEGQNQPQHF. For the CDR3, the DNA is TGCGCCAGCAGCCCGGAGGGACAGAACCAGCCCCAGCATTTT. Looking up the rest from reference TRBV5-1 and TRBJ1-5 gives the full variable domain: KAGVTQTPRYLIKTRGQQVTLSCSPISGHRSVSWYQQTPGQGLQFLFEYFSETQRNKGNFPGRFSGRQFSNSRSEMNVSTLELGDSALYLCASSPEGQNQPQHFGDGTRLSIL.

The chain has TRBV7-2 and TRBJ1-2; TRBD1 agrees at 9 bases. Germline V CDR1 and CDR2: SGHTA, FQGNSA. This CDR3 comprises 14 residues. V lost 5 bases, J lost 8 bases, and 9 bases stayed unmatched. CDR3 in amino acids: CASSAGTGLWGYTF. The CDR3 nucleotides are TGTGCCAGCAGCGCCGGGACAGGGTTATGGGGCTACACCTTC.

The chain employs TRBV5-1 and TRBJ2-4; tentative D call: TRBD1 (5 bases). The CDR3 totals 16 residues. The germline gives CDR1 SGHRS, CDR2 YFSETQ. V lost 0 bases and J lost 3, with 13 bases in between. CDR3 loop: CASSLDVGLDKNIQYF. DNA of the CDR3: TGCGCCAGCAGCTTGGATGTGGGGCTGGACAAAAACATTCAGTACTTC.

V gene TRBV7-2 combines with J gene TRBJ1-4, with 9 bases that match TRBD1. V gave up 5 bases and J gave up 7 bases; unmatched junction bases: 8. Per the germline V gene, CDR1 is SGHTA and CDR2 is FQGNSA. This CDR3 spans 15 amino acids. CDR3 nucleotide sequence: TGTGCCAGCAGCCGCCGGACAGGGGAACGTGAAAAACTGTTTTTT. Residues: CASSRRTGEREKLFF.

The genes are TRBV11-2 and TRBJ2-5, with D uncertain. Trimming removed 3 bases from V and 5 bases from J, with 7 bases in between. The CDR3 consists of 12 residues. Looked up from germline, CDR1 is SGHAT and CDR2 is FQNNGV. CDR3 sequence: CASSFHRETQYF. The CDR3 DNA follows: TGTGCCAGCAGCTTCCATAGGGAGACCCAGTACTTC.

The gene calls are TRBV11-3 and TRBJ2-6, with 8 bases lining up with TRBD1. V gave up 5 bases and J gave up 0 bases; unmatched junction bases: 9. The CDR3 is 18 amino acids. Per the germline V gene, CDR1 is SGHNT and CDR2 is YENEEA. CDR3 region: CASSPGQGVSSGANVLTF. For the CDR3, the DNA is TGTGCCAGCAGCCCCGGACAGGGAGTTAGCTCTGGGGCCAACGTCCTGACTTTC.

The V and J genes are TRBV4-1 and TRBJ1-1; 9 nucleotides align to TRBD1. The CDR3 extends over 17 amino acids. The germline CDR1 and CDR2 sequences are MGHRA and YSYEKL. V trimming: 3 bases; J trimming: 4 bases; junction bases outside the gene matches: 12. The CDR3 loop is CASSQPITGGAGTEAFF. The DNA of the CDR3 is TGCGCCAGCAGCCAGCCCATTACAGGGGGCGCGGGCACTGAAGCTTTCTTT.

The chain employs TRBV4-3 and TRBJ1-1; D might be TRBD1 (5 bases). The length of the CDR3 is 13 residues. Germline assignment: CDR1 LGHNA and CDR2 YSLEER. Trimming removed 0 bases from V and 11 bases from J, with 13 bases in between. CDR3 sequence (DNA): TGCGCCAGCAGCCAAGACGGAACAGGTTGGGCTTTCTTT. Encoded protein: CASSQDGTGWAFF.

This sequence joins TRBV7-2 and TRBJ1-2; no definite D call. The CDR3 totals 13 residues. Per germline, CDR1 SGHTA and CDR2 FQGNSA. Trimming removed 4 bases at V and 2 bases at J, with 8 bases between. As DNA, the CDR3 is TGTGCCAGCAGCTCGACCGTAAACTATGGCTACACCTTC. Encoded protein: CASSSTVNYGYTF.

The V call is TRBV19, the J call TRBJ2-1, with TRBD1 matching 8 bases. Germline lookup yields CDR1 LNHDA and CDR2 SQIVND (reference sequence). This CDR3 has 16 residues. V shed 7 bases and J 0 bases; nucleotides not matched to a gene: 8. The CDR3 coding sequence is TGTGCCAGTACCCACCTCGGGACAGGCTCCTACAATGAGCAGTTCTTC. It translates to CASTHLGTGSYNEQFF.

V usage is TRBV27 and J usage is TRBJ1-4; the D is unclear. V lost 5 bases, J lost 8 bases, and 12 bases lay in between. Looked up from germline, CDR1 is MNHEY and CDR2 is SMNVEV (reference sequence). This CDR3 spans 13 amino acids. As DNA, the CDR3 is TGTGCCAGCAGTCCCCGGACGAGGGAAAAACTGTTTTTT. Protein product: CASSPRTREKLFF.

The chain couples TRBV7-2 to TRBJ2-7; no definite D call. V shed 3 bases and J shed 4 bases, with 4 bases lying between them. CDR3 length equals 11 residues. Germline V gene data show CDR1 as SGHTA and CDR2 as FQGNSA. The CDR3 DNA reads as TGTGCCAGCAGCTTTATGTACGAGCAGTACTTC. It is translated as CASSFMYEQYF.

The chain has TRBV7-2 and TRBJ2-3, with 10 bases fitting TRBD2. The junction had 6 bases not matched to a gene; V was cut back by 4 bases and J by 2 bases. There are 16 residues in the CDR3. Germline CDR1 is SGHTA and CDR2 is FQGNSA. The CDR3 DNA sequence: TGTGCCAGCAGCTCCTCCCTAGCGGGAGCCACAGATACGCAGTATTTT. Its translation is CASSSSLAGATDTQYF.

This chain connects TRBV18 to TRBJ1-3; D remains ambiguous. The ends were cut back, 0 bases at V and 4 bases at J, with 4 bases in the middle. The CDR3 runs to 13 residues. Germline V gene sequence: CDR1 KGHSH, CDR2 LQKENI. The CDR3 region is CASSPPTGNTIYF. CDR3 DNA sequence: TGTGCCAGCTCACCACCGACCGGAAACACCATATATTTT.

The gene calls are TRBV5-8 and TRBJ1-2, with D possibly being TRBD1 (6 bases). Deletions cut 4 bases from V and 5 bases from J, with 15 bases between. The length of the CDR3 is 14 residues. Germline V gene lookup returns CDR1 SGHTS and CDR2 YDEGEE. The CDR3 DNA is TGTGCCAGCAGCGTCCCAGGGGTGAATTATGGCTACACCTTC. Residues: CASSVPGVNYGYTF. The whole variable domain, filled in from reference TRBV5-8 and TRBJ1-2, reads EAGVTQSPTHLIKTRGQQATLRCSPISGHTSVYWYQQALGLGLQFLLWYDEGEERNRGNFPPRFSGRQFPNYSSELNVNALELEDSALYLCASSVPGVNYGYTFGSGTRLTVV.

This clone occurred once. The chain employs TRBV7-9 and TRBJ2-7; 8 bases are shared with TRBD2. CDR1 SEHNR and CDR2 FQNEAQ come from the germline V gene (reference sequence). The CDR3 loop spans 14 amino acids. J gave up 4 bases and V 5 bases, and 7 bases lay outside the gene matches. CDR3 amino acids: CASSEAGATYEQYF. CDR3 sequence (DNA): TGTGCCAGCAGCGAAGCGGGAGCGACTTACGAGCAGTACTTC.

This chain uses TRBV6-1 with TRBJ2-7; a possible D gene is TRBD2 (5 bases). V was shortened by 5 bases and J by 2 bases, with 13 bases between the two germline ends. Germline V gene data show CDR1 as MNHNS and CDR2 as SASEGT. This CDR3 region has 14 residues. As DNA, the CDR3 is TGTGCCAGCAGTTCTAAGCGGTCGACCTACGAGCAGTACTTC. Residues: CASSSKRSTYEQYF.

The V call is TRBV5-3, the J call TRBJ1-4; 9 nucleotides align to TRBD1. TRBV5-3 has ORF status, its function being uncertain. Unmatched junction bases numbered 4, after V lost 4 bases and J lost 3 bases. This CDR3 spans 15 amino acids. The CDR3 loop reads CARSLRQGANEKLFF. Here the CDR3 DNA reads TGTGCCAGAAGCCTCCGACAGGGGGCTAATGAAAAACTGTTTTTT.